This T cell receptor (beta chain) was captured by sequencing in a study of OX40 agonist ivuxolimab in advanced cancers. Study background: All patients had ivuxolimab intravenously every 2 weeks at 0.01 to 10 mg/kg.

On this clone: Its antigen is not known.

General observations from the study: Among patients with partial responses at 0.1-3.0 mg/kg, clonal expansion was among the lowest. Some patients without response likewise showed low normalized clonal expansion.

Clones were read by immunoSEQ multiplex PCR, and TCRdb kept only the in-frame ones, dropping some. The sample has about 26,000 clones; 83% are singletons. This CDR3 is built from 15 residues. The germline gives CDR1 LNHDA, CDR2 SQIVND (reference sequence). V lost 3 bases and J lost 4, with 10 bases in between. The chain combines TRBV19 with TRBJ1-6; D uncertain. The sequencing used CD4+ or CD8+ T cells sorted from blood, collected in a trial of the OX40 agonist ivuxolimab. The clonotype originates from an adult with an advanced solid tumor such as melanoma, head and neck, liver or kidney cancer. Here the CDR3 reads CASSMTEGYNSPLHF. The CDR3 nucleotides read TGTGCCAGTAGTATGACCGAGGGATATAATTCACCCCTCCACTTT.